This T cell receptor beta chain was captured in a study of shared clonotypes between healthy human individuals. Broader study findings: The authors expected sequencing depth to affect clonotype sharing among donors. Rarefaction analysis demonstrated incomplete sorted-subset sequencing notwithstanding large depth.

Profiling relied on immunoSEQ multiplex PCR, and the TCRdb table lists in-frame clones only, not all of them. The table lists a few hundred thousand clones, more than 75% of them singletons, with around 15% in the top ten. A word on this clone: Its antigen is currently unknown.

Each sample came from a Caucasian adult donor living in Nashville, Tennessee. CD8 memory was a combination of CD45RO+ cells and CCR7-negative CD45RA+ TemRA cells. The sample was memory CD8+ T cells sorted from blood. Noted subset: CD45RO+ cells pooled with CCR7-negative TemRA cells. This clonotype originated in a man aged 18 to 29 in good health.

CDR3 residues: CASTPYGGQGTYEQYF. The CDR3 nucleotides read TGTGCCAGCACCCCCTATGGGGGACAGGGAACCTACGAGCAGTACTTC. The chain couples TRBV6-6 to TRBJ2-7, with TRBD1 identical over 9 bases. The CDR3 extends over 16 amino acids. Germline V CDR1 and CDR2: MNHNY, SVGAGI (reference sequence). V trimming: 7 bases; J trimming: 2 bases; junction bases outside the gene matches: 12.